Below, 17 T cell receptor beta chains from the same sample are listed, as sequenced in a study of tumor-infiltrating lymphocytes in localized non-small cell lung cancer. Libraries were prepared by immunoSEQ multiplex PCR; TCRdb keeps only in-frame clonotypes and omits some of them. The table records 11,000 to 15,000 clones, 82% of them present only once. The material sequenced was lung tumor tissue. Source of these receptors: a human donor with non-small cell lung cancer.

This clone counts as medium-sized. The CDR3 region has the DNA TGTGCCAGCAGCATACAGGCCGGGACAGGGAACAATCAGCCCCAGCATTTT. Its translation is CASSIQAGTGNNQPQHF. V usage is TRBV28 and J usage is TRBJ1-5, with 9 bases lining up with TRBD1. CDR1 MDHEN and CDR2 SYDVKM come from the germline V gene. The V gene end was trimmed by 6 bases and the J gene end by 3 bases; junction bases not matched to a gene: 12. This CDR3 comprises 17 residues.

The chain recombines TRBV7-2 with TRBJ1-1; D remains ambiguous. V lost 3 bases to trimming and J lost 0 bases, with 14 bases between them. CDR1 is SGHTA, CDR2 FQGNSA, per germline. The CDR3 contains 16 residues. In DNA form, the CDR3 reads TGTGCCAGCAGCTTGTGGCCCCGGCGGATGAACACTGAAGCTTTCTTT. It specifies CASSLWPRRMNTEAFF.

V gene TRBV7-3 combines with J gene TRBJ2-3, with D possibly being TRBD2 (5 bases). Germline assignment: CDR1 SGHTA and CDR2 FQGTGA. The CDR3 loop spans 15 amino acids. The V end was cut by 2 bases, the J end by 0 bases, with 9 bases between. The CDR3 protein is CASSLAGLSTDTQYF. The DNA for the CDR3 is TGTGCCAGCAGCTTAGCGGGTCTGAGCACAGATACGCAGTATTTT.

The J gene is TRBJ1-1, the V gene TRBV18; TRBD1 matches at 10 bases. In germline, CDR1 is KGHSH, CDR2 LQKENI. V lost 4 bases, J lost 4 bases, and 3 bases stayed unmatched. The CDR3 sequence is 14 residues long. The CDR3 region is CASSQDRGGTEAFF. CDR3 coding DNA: TGTGCCAGCTCACAGGACAGGGGGGGCACTGAAGCTTTCTTT.

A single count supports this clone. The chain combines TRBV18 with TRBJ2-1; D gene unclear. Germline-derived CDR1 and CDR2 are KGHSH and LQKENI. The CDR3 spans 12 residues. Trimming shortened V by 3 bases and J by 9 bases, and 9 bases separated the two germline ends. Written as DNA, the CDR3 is TGTGCCAGCTCACCCACGCGAGGTGAGCAGTTCTTC. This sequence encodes CASSPTRGEQFF. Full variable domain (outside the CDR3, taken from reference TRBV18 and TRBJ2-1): NAGVMQNPRHLVRRRGQEARLRCSPMKGHSHVYWYRQLPEEGLKFMVYLQKENIIDESGMPKERFSAEFPKEGPSILRIQQVVRGDSAAYFCASSPTRGEQFFGPGTRLTVL.

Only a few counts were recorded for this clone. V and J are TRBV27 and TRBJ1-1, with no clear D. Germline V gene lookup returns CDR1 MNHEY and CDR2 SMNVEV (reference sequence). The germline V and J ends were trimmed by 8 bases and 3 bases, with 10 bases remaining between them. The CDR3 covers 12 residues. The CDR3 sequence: CASLDGHTEAFF. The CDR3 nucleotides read TGTGCCAGCCTCGACGGTCACACTGAAGCTTTCTTT.

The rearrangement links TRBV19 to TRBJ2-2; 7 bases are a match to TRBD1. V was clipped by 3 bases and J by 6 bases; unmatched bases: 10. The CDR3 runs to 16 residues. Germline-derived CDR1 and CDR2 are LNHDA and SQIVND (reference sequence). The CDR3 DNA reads TGTGCCAGTAGTATTCAGTCGGACAGGTTGGCCGGGGAGCTGTTTTTT. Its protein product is CASSIQSDRLAGELFF.

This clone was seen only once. CDR3 loop: CASSGRDRTDTQYF. CDR3 sequence (DNA): TGTGCCAGTAGTGGCCGGGACAGAACAGATACGCAGTATTTT. The chain uses TRBV19 and TRBJ2-3, with TRBD1 matching 7 bases. CDR3 size: 14 residues. From germline, CDR1 is LNHDA and CDR2 SQIVND (reference sequence). J lost 3 bases, V lost 5 bases, and 5 bases had no gene match.

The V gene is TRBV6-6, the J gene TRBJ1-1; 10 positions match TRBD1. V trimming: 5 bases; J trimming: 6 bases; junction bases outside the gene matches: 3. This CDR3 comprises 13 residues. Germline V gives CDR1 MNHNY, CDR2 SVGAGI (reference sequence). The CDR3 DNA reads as TGTGCCAGCAGTATGGGGACAGGGGCTGAAGCTTTCTTT. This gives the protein CASSMGTGAEAFF.

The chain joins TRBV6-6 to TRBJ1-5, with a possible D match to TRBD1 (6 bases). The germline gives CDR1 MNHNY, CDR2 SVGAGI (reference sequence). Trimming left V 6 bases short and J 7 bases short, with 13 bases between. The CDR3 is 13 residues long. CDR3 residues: CASSQTGRQPQHF. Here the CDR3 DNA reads TGTGCCAGCAGCCAGACAGGACGGCAGCCCCAGCATTTT.

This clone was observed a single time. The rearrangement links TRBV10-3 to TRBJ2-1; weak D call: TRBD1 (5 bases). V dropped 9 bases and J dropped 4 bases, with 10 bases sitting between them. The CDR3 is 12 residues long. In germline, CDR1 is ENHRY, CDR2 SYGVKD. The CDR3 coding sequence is TGTGCCATAGCCCCAGGGTACAATGAGCAGTTCTTC. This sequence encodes CAIAPGYNEQFF.

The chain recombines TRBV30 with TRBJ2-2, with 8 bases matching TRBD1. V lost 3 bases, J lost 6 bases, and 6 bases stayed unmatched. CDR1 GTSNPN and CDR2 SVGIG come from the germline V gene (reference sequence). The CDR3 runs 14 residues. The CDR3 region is CAWRRTGTAGELFF. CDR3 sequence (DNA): TGTGCCTGGAGGCGGACAGGGACTGCCGGGGAGCTGTTTTTT.

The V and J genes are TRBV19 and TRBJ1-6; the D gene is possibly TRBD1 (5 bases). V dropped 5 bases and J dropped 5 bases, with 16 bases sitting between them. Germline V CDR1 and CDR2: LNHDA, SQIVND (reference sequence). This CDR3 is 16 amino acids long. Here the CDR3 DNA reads TGTGCCAGTAGTCATTCGGCCCAGGGAGATAATTCACCCCTCCACTTT. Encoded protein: CASSHSAQGDNSPLHF. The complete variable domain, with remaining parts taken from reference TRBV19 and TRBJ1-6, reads DGGITQSPKYLFRKEGQNVTLSCEQNLNHDAMYWYRQDPGQGLRLIYYSQIVNDFQKGDIAEGYSVSREKKESFPLTVTSAQKNPTAFYLCASSHSAQGDNSPLHFGNGTRLTVT.

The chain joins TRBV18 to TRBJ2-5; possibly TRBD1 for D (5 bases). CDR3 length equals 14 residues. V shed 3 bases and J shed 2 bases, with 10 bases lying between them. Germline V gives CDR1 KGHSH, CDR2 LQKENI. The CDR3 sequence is CASSPSGLQETQYF. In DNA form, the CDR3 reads TGTGCCAGCTCACCGTCAGGGTTACAAGAGACCCAGTACTTC.

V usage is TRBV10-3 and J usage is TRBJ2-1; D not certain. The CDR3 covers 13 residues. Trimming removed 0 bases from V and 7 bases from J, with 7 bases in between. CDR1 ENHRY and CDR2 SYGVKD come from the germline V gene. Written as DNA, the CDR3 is TGTGCCATCAGTGAGTCACTGGGGAATGAGCAGTTCTTC. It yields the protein CAISESLGNEQFF.

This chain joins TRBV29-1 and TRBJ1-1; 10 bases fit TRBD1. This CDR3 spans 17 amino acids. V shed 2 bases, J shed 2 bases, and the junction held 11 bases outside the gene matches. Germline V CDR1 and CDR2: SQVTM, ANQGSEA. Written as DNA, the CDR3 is TGCAGCGTTGAAATCTACCGGGACAGGGGACGAAACACTGAAGCTTTCTTT. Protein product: CSVEIYRDRGRNTEAFF.

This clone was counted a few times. In nucleotides, the CDR3 is TGTGCCAGCAGCCGGGACAGGAGAGGGGCAGATACGCAGTATTTT. Translating gives CASSRDRRGADTQYF. This chain links TRBV7-2 with TRBJ2-3, with 8 bases identical to TRBD1. CDR3 length equals 15 residues. Germline CDR1 is SGHTA and CDR2 is FQGNSA. The junction had 8 bases not matched to a gene; V was cut back by 5 bases and J by 4 bases.